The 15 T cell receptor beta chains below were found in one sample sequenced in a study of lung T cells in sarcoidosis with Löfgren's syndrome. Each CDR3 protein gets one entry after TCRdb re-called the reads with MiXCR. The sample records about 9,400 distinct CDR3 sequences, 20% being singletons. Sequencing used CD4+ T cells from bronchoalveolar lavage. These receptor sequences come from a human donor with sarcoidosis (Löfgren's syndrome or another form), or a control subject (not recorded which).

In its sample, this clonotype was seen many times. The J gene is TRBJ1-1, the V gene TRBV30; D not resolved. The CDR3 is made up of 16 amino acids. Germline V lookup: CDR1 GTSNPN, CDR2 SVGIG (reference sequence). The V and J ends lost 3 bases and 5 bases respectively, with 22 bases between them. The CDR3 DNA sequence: TGTGCCTGGAGGGAGATGGGGAACCTCCGAGGGACTGAAGCTTTCTTT. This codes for CAWREMGNLRGTEAFF.

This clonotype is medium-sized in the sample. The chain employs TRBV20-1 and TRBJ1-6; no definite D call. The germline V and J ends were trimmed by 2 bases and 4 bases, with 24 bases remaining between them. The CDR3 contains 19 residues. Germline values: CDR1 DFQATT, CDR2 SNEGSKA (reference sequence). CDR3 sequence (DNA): TGCAGTGCTAGACCCCCCGGGCCCCCACAGAACCAGTATAATTCACCCCTCCACTTT. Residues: CSARPPGPPQNQYNSPLHF.

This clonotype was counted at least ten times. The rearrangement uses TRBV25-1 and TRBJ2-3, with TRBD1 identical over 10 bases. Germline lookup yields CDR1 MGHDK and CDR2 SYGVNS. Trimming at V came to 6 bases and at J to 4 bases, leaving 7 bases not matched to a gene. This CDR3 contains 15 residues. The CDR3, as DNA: TGTGCCAGCAGCGCGGGACAGGGGAGGGCAGATACGCAGTATTTT. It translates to CASSAGQGRADTQYF.

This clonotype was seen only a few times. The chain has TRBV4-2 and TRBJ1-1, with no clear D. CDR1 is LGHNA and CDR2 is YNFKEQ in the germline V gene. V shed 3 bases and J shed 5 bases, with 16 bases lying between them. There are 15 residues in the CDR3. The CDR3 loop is CASSQEARYWTEAFF. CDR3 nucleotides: TGTGCCAGCAGCCAGGAGGCGAGATATTGGACTGAAGCTTTCTTT.

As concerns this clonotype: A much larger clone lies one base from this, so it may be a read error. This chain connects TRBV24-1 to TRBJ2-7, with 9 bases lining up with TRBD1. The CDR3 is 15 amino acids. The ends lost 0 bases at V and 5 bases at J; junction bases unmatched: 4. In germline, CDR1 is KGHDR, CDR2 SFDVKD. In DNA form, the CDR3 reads TGTGCCACCAGTGATTTGCGGACAGGGGCCCACGAGCAGTACTTC. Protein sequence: CATSDLRTGAHEQYF.

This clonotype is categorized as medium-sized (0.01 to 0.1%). CDR3 in amino acids: CASSLFQGNEKLFF. As DNA, the CDR3 is TGTGCCAGCAGTTTGTTCCAGGGAAATGAAAAACTGTTTTTT. The gene calls are TRBV28 and TRBJ1-4; D is perhaps TRBD1 (5 bases). Trimming removed 3 bases from V and 5 bases from J, with 10 bases in between. The CDR3 runs 14 residues. Germline V gives CDR1 MDHEN, CDR2 SYDVKM.

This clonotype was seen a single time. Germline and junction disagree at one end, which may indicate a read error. The CDR3 nucleotides are TGTGCCAGTAGCACAAGACGGGGGCCCACTGAAGCTCTCTTT. Translation gives CASSTRRGPTEALF. V is TRBV7-2 and J is TRBJ1-1; tentatively, D is TRBD1 (6 bases). The germline V gene has CDR1 SGHTA and CDR2 FQGNSA. The CDR3 contains 14 residues. Together with reference TRBV7-2 and TRBJ1-1, the CDR3 gives the full variable domain: GAGVSQSPSNKVTEKGKDVELRCDPISGHTALYWYRQSLGQGLEFLIYFQGNSAPDKSGLPSDRFSAERTGGSVSTLTIQRTQQEDSAVYLCASSTRRGPTEALFGQGTRLTVV.

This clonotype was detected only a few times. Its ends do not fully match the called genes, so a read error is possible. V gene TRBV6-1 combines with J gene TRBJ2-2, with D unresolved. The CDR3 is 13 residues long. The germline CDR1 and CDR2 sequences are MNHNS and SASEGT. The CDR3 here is CASRKQNAGELFF. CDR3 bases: TGTGCCAGCAGAAAACAGAACGCCGGGGAGCTGTTTTTT.

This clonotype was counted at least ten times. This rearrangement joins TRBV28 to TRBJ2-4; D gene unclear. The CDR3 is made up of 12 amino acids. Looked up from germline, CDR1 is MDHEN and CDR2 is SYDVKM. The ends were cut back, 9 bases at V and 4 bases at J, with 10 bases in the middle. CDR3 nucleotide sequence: TGTGCCAGGGGAAGCCCGAAAAACATTCAGTACTTC. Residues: CARGSPKNIQYF.

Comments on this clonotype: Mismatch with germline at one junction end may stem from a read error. The CDR3 bases are TGCAGTGCTAGATCTCGGGGAGGGGTCTACAATGGGCAGTTCTTC. Translating gives CSARSRGGVYNGQFF. This chain connects TRBV20-1 to TRBJ2-1, with 7 bases aligning to TRBD2. The germline gives CDR1 DFQATT, CDR2 SNEGSKA (reference sequence). This CDR3 spans 15 amino acids.

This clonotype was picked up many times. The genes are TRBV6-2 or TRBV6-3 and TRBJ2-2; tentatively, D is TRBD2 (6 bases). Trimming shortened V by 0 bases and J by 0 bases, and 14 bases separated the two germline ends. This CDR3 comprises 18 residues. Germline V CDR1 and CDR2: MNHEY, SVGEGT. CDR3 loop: CASSYSTGGNTNTGELFF. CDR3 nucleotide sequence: TGTGCCAGCAGTTACTCGACCGGGGGTAATACGAACACCGGGGAGCTGTTTTTT.

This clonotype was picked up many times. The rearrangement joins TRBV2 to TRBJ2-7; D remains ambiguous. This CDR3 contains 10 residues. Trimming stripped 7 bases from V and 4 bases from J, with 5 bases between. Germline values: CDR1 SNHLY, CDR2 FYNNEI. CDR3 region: CASKLYEQYF. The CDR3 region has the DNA TGTGCCAGCAAATTATACGAGCAGTACTTC. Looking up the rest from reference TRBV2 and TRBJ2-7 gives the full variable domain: EPEVTQTPSHQVTQMGQEVILRCVPISNHLYFYWYRQILGQKVEFLVSFYNNEISEKSEIFDDQFSVERPDGSNFTLKIRSTKLEDSAMYFCASKLYEQYFGPGTRLTVT.

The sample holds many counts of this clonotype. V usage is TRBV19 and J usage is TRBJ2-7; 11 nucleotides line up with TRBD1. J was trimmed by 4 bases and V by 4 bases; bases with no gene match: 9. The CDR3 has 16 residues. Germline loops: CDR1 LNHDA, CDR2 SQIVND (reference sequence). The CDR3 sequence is CASSRDAGTGGYEQYF. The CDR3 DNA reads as TGTGCCAGTAGTAGAGATGCCGGGACAGGGGGTTACGAGCAGTACTTC. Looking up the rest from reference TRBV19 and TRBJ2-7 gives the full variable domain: DGGITQSPKYLFRKEGQNVTLSCEQNLNHDAMYWYRQDPGQGLRLIYYSQIVNDFQKGDIAEGYSVSREKKESFPLTVTSAQKNPTAFYLCASSRDAGTGGYEQYFGPGTRLTVT.

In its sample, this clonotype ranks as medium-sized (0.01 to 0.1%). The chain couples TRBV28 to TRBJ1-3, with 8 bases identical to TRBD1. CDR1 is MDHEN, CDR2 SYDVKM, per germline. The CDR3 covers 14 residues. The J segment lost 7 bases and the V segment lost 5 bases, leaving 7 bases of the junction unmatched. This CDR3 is CASSTDRGANTIYF. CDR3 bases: TGTGCCAGCAGTACAGACAGGGGTGCGAACACCATATATTTT.

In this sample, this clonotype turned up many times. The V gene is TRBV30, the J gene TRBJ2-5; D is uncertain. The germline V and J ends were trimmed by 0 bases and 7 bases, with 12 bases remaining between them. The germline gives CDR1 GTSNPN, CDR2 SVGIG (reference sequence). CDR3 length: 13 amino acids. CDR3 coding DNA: TGTGCCTGGAGTGTAAGGCATCCGGGGACCCAGTACTTC. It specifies CAWSVRHPGTQYF.